Shown below are 24 T cell receptor beta chains from a single sample sequenced in a study of blood T cell repertoires in COVID-19. Sequencing was performed with immunoSEQ multiplex PCR; in TCRdb, only in-frame clones are kept and a portion is missing. The sample shows fewer than 100,000 clones, over 75% of them seen only once. Sequencing was carried out using peripheral blood. These receptors came from a human donor with acute or convalescent COVID-19. The donor label of this sample is uncertain.

The genes are TRBV5-4 and TRBJ2-5; D ambiguous. The CDR3 runs to 12 residues. In germline, CDR1 is SGHNT, CDR2 YYREEE (reference sequence). V lost 3 bases to trimming and J lost 7 bases, with 10 bases between them. The chain's CDR3 is CASSYPGGTQYF. The CDR3 DNA follows: TGTGCCAGCAGCTACCCTGGCGGGACCCAGTACTTC.

The V gene is TRBV24-1, the J gene TRBJ2-3, with 7 bases lining up with TRBD1. The CDR3 has 15 amino acids. The germline gives CDR1 KGHDR, CDR2 SFDVKD. V gave up 6 bases and J gave up 5 bases; unmatched junction bases: 10. The CDR3 here is CATSRKDRELDTQYF. The DNA of the CDR3 is TGTGCCACCAGTCGGAAAGACAGGGAGTTAGATACGCAGTATTTT.

V usage is TRBV3-1 (or the pseudogene TRBV3-2) and J usage is TRBJ1-1; 7 bases match TRBD1. This CDR3 has 21 amino acids. Trimming took 1 base from V and 2 from J; bases not matched to a gene: 22. Germline V gene lookup returns CDR1 LGHDT and CDR2 YNNKEL (reference sequence). The CDR3 nucleotides are TGTGCCAGCAGCCAAGCTGCCCCTCGGAGGGGGCTAAGGGGGGTTAACACTGAAGCTTTCTTT. This sequence encodes CASSQAAPRRGLRGVNTEAFF.

DNA for the CDR3: TGCAGTGCTAGTATGACAGAAGGAGGCTACACCTTC. Encoded protein: CSASMTEGGYTF. The chain has TRBV20-1 and TRBJ1-2; maybe TRBD1 (5 bases). The V gene lost 3 bases and the J gene lost 8 bases, with 13 bases spanning the gap. The CDR3 consists of 12 residues. CDR1 and CDR2 from the germline V gene are DFQATT and SNEGSKA (reference sequence).

The genes are TRBV18 and TRBJ1-2; weak D call: TRBD1 (6 bases). V shed 1 base and J shed 3 bases, with 12 bases lying between them. The CDR3 has 15 residues. Germline CDR1 KGHSH, CDR2 LQKENI. DNA for the CDR3: TGTGCCAGCTCACCACGGGGAGGGGGTGACTATGGCTACACCTTC. It translates to CASSPRGGGDYGYTF.

The V call is TRBV11-3, the J call TRBJ2-7; D possibly corresponds to TRBD1 (6 bases). The CDR3 is made up of 14 amino acids. The V end was cut by 1 base, the J end by 12 bases, with 19 bases between. The germline gives CDR1 SGHNT, CDR2 YENEEA. In DNA form, the CDR3 reads TGTGCCAGCAGCTTAGCCGATGTTACAGGGTCTGTGTACTTC. Residues: CASSLADVTGSVYF.

The genes are TRBV4-2 and TRBJ2-1; 8 bases line up with TRBD1. Germline V gene sequence: CDR1 LGHNA, CDR2 YNFKEQ. Unmatched junction bases numbered 4, after V lost 0 bases and J lost 0 bases. The CDR3 is 17 residues long. DNA for the CDR3: TGTGCCAGCAGCCAAGAAAAGGACAGGGTCTCCTACAATGAGCAGTTCTTC. The encoded protein is CASSQEKDRVSYNEQFF.

V and J are TRBV6-5 and TRBJ2-1; TRBD2 agrees at 10 bases. The V segment lost 4 bases and the J segment 8 bases; nucleotides outside the gene matches: 8. The V gene's germline CDR1 is MNHEY and CDR2 SVGAGI. The CDR3 has 15 residues. CDR3 nucleotides: TGTGCCAGCAGTTGGTCAGCGGGGGGGCCCTATGAGCAGTTCTTC. It is translated as CASSWSAGGPYEQFF.

V gene TRBV11-2 combines with J gene TRBJ1-1; D perhaps matches TRBD1 (6 bases). Trimming stripped 5 bases from V and 0 bases from J, with 13 bases between. CDR1 is SGHAT, CDR2 FQNNGV, per germline. This CDR3 spans 15 amino acids. In nucleotides, the CDR3 is TGTGCCAGCAGCCCGACTGGGGGCATGAACACTGAAGCTTTCTTT. It encodes CASSPTGGMNTEAFF.

This chain links TRBV7-2 with TRBJ2-5; 12 bases match TRBD2. With 6 bases clipped from V and 0 bases from J, the junction kept 5 bases outside the gene matches. Germline V CDR1 and CDR2: SGHTA, FQGNSA. This CDR3 has 16 amino acids. CDR3 in DNA: TGTGCCAGCAGAACAAGACTAGCGGGGGACCAAGAGACCCAGTACTTC. As protein: CASRTRLAGDQETQYF.

The chain uses TRBV19 and TRBJ2-7; a weak D match, TRBD1 (5 bases). The germline gives CDR1 LNHDA, CDR2 SQIVND (reference sequence). CDR3 length equals 13 residues. Deletions cut 7 bases from V and 6 bases from J, with 16 bases between. The CDR3 is CASKPQGSGEQYF. DNA of the CDR3: TGTGCCAGTAAGCCTCAGGGTTCAGGCGAGCAGTACTTC.

The chain recombines TRBV19 with TRBJ2-1; 13 bases line up with TRBD2. The CDR3 extends over 15 amino acids. Germline CDR1 and CDR2: LNHDA and SQIVND (reference sequence). J was trimmed by 4 bases and V by 6 bases; bases with no gene match: 3. CDR3 protein: CASSTSGGAYNEQFF. The CDR3 DNA sequence: TGTGCCAGTAGCACTAGCGGGGGGGCTTACAATGAGCAGTTCTTC.

V usage is TRBV6-6 and J usage is TRBJ2-1; 7 positions match TRBD2. Germline-derived CDR1 and CDR2 are MNHNY and SVGAGI (reference sequence). Unmatched junction bases numbered 15, after V lost 7 bases and J lost 6 bases. This CDR3 contains 16 residues. The DNA of the CDR3 is TGTGCCAGCACCTTGGACGGGGGGTACACTTCCAATGAGCAGTTCTTC. Protein sequence: CASTLDGGYTSNEQFF.

This clone turned up a few times. For the CDR3, the DNA is TGCAGCGTTGGGGGGCAGGGGGCCACAGATACGCAGTATTTT. Protein product: CSVGGQGATDTQYF. This sequence joins TRBV29-1 and TRBJ2-3; 8 bases align to TRBD1. J gave up 2 bases and V 4 bases, and 5 bases lay outside the gene matches. Germline values: CDR1 SQVTM, CDR2 ANQGSEA. The CDR3 extends over 14 amino acids.

The genes are TRBV18 and TRBJ1-2; TRBD1 matches 9 bases. In germline, CDR1 is KGHSH, CDR2 LQKENI. This CDR3 region has 16 residues. J lost 2 bases, V lost 5 bases, and 9 bases had no gene match. The CDR3 loop is CASSFFGQGSNYGYTF. The CDR3 nucleotides are TGTGCCAGCTCATTTTTCGGACAGGGGTCAAACTATGGCTACACCTTC.

J is TRBJ1-2 and V is TRBV7-9; D is perhaps TRBD1 (5 bases). This CDR3 region has 12 residues. Germline V gives CDR1 SEHNR, CDR2 FQNEAQ (reference sequence). V was clipped by 6 bases and J by 3 bases, with 8 bases between them. The CDR3 spells CASSLRDYGYTF. Written as DNA, the CDR3 is TGTGCCAGCAGTCTCAGGGACTATGGCTACACCTTC.

The chain recombines TRBV9 with TRBJ1-1, with D unclear. Deletions cut 0 bases from V and 3 bases from J, with 9 bases between. Germline CDR1 is SGDLS and CDR2 is YYNGEE. CDR3 length equals 14 residues. CDR3 DNA sequence: TGTGCCAGCAGCGTAGAGGGCGGGGACACTGAAGCTTTCTTT. As protein: CASSVEGGDTEAFF. The full variable domain, its missing parts supplied by reference TRBV9 and TRBJ1-1, is DSGVTQTPKHLITATGQRVTLRCSPRSGDLSVYWYQQSLDQGLQFLIQYYNGEERAKGNILERFSAQQFPDLHSELNLSSLELGDSALYFCASSVEGGDTEAFFGQGTRLTVV.

The rearrangement uses TRBV19 and TRBJ1-3; the match to TRBD1 covers 10 bases. Trimming removed 5 bases from V and 3 bases from J; junction bases left unmatched: 4. Germline assignment: CDR1 LNHDA and CDR2 SQIVND (reference sequence). This CDR3 has 15 residues. The CDR3 nucleotides read TGTGCCAGTAGTTCCGGACAGGGGGATGGAAACACCATATATTTT. It codes for CASSSGQGDGNTIYF.

The chain is built from TRBV7-3 and TRBJ2-1, with TRBD2 matching 9 bases. Germline-derived CDR1 and CDR2 are SGHTA and FQGTGA. The CDR3 extends over 17 amino acids. Trimming removed 5 bases from V and 9 bases from J; junction bases left unmatched: 17. The CDR3 is CASSPPERGASTGEQFF. For the CDR3, the DNA is TGTGCCAGCAGCCCCCCCGAGCGGGGGGCATCGACCGGTGAGCAGTTCTTC.

This chain uses TRBV30 with TRBJ2-7; TRBD1 matches 12 bases. Germline V gene lookup returns CDR1 GTSNPN and CDR2 SVGIG (reference sequence). V lost 3 bases to trimming and J lost 6 bases; unmatched junction nucleotides: 9. CDR3 length: 15 residues. CDR3 nucleotide sequence: TGTGCCTGGAGGCAACGGGACAGGGGGCTTGGCGAGCAGTACTTC. Amino acids: CAWRQRDRGLGEQYF.

CDR3 loop: CASSRDFTDTQYF. The CDR3 region has the DNA TGTGCCAGCAGTCGGGACTTCACAGATACGCAGTATTTT. The chain recombines TRBV6-4 with TRBJ2-3, with D possibly being TRBD2 (6 bases). The CDR3 spans 13 residues. The V and J ends lost 5 bases and 2 bases respectively, with 8 bases between them. In germline, CDR1 is MRHNA, CDR2 SNTAGT.

The rearrangement uses TRBV30 and TRBJ1-4; D remains ambiguous. The germline V gene has CDR1 GTSNPN and CDR2 SVGIG (reference sequence). This CDR3 has 14 amino acids. The V end lost 7 bases, the J end lost 8 bases, and 20 bases lay between the germline ends. CDR3 residues: CASPLRGSDEKLFF. The CDR3 coding sequence is TGTGCCTCCCCGCTGAGAGGGTCCGACGAAAAACTGTTTTTT.

The CDR3 sequence is CASSMVPGEQFF. The CDR3 nucleotides are TGTGCCAGTAGTATGGTCCCAGGGGAGCAGTTCTTC. The chain couples TRBV19 to TRBJ2-1; D possibly corresponds to TRBD1 (5 bases). V lost 3 bases to trimming and J lost 10 bases, with 10 bases between them. The CDR3 is made up of 12 amino acids. CDR1 LNHDA and CDR2 SQIVND come from the germline V gene (reference sequence).

This clone was recorded once. The rearrangement joins TRBV5-8 to TRBJ2-7, with D hard to call. Germline V CDR1 and CDR2: SGHTS, YDEGEE. This CDR3 has 13 amino acids. V gave up 0 bases and J gave up 2 bases, with 6 bases separating them. This CDR3 is CASSLAQTYEQYF. The CDR3 coding sequence is TGTGCCAGCAGCTTGGCACAGACCTACGAGCAGTACTTC.